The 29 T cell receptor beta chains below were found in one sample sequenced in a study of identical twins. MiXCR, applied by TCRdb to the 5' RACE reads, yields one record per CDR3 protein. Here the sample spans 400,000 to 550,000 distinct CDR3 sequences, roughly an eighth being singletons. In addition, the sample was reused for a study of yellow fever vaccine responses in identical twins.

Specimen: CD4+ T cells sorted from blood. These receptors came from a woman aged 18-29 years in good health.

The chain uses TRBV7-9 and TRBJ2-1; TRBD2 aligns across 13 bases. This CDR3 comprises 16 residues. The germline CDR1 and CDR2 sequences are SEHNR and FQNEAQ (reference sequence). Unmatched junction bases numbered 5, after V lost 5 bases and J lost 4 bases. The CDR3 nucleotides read TGTGCCAGCAGCATCGGACTAGCGGGAGTATACAATGAGCAGTTCTTC. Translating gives CASSIGLAGVYNEQFF.

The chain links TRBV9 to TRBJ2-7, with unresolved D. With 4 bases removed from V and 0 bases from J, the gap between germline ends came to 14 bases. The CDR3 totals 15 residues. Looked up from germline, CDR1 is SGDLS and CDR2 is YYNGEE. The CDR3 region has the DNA TGTGCCAGCAGCCCCGTCCCAGGCGTCTCCTACGAGCAGTACTTC. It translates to CASSPVPGVSYEQYF.

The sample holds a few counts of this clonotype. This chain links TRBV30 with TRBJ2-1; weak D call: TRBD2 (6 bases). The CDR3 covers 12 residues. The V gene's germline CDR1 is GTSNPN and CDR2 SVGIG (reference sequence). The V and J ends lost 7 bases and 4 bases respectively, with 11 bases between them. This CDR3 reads CAFTRGYNEQFF. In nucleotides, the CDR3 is TGTGCCTTCACCCGGGGGTACAATGAGCAGTTCTTC.

The CDR3 loop reads CASSPTGDPTDTQYF. CDR3 in DNA: TGTGCCAGCAGTCCTACAGGGGACCCCACAGATACGCAGTATTTT. V and J are TRBV12-3 or TRBV12-4 and TRBJ2-3, with TRBD1 identical over 7 bases. This CDR3 is 15 amino acids long. The V and J ends lost 5 bases and 2 bases, in that order; junction bases with no gene match: 7.

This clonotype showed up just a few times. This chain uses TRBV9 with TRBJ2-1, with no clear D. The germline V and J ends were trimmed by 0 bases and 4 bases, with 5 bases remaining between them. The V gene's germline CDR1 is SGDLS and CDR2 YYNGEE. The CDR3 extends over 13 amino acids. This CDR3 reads CASSVGTYNEQFF. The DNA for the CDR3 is TGTGCCAGCAGCGTAGGCACTTACAATGAGCAGTTCTTC.

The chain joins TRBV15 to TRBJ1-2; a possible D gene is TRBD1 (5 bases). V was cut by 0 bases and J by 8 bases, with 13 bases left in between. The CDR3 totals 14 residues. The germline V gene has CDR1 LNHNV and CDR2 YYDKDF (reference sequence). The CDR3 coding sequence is TGTGCCACCAGCAGAGACGCTACCTGGGGCGGCTACACCTTC. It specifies CATSRDATWGGYTF.

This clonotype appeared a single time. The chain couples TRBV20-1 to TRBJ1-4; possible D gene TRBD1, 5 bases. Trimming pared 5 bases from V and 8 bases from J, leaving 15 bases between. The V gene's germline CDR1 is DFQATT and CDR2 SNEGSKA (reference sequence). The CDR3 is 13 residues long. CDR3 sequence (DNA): TGCAGTGCTTCGGCGGGGCCGGGGGAAAAACTGTTTTTT. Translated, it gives CSASAGPGEKLFF.

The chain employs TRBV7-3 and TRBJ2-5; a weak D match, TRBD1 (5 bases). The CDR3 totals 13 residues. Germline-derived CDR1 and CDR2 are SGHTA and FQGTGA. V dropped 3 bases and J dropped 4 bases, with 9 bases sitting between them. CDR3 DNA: TGTGCCAGCAGCTTCTCCAGGGCAGAGACCCAGTACTTC. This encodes CASSFSRAETQYF.

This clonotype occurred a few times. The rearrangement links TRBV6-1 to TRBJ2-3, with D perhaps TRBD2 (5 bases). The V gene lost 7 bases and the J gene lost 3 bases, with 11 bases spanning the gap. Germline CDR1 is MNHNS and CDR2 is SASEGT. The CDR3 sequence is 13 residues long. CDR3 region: CASNGESTDTQYF. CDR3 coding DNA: TGTGCCAGCAACGGGGAGAGTACAGATACGCAGTATTTT.

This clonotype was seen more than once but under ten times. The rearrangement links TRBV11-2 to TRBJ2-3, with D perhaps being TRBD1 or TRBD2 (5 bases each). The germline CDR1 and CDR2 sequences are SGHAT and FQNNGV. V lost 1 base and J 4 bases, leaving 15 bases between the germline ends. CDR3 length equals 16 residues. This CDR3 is CASSLGGTHISDTQYF. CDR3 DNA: TGTGCCAGCAGCTTAGGGGGGACCCACATTTCAGATACGCAGTATTTT.

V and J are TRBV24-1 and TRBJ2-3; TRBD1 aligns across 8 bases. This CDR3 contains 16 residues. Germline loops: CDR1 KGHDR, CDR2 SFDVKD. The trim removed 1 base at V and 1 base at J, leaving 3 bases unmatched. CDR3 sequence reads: CATSDFADRGTDTQYF. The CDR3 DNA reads TGTGCCACCAGTGATTTCGCGGACAGGGGCACAGATACGCAGTATTTT.

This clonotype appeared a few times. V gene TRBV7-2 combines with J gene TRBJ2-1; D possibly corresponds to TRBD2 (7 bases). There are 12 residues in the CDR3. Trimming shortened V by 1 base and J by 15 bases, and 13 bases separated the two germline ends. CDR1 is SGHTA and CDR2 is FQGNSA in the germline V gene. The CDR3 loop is CASSLGAGALFF. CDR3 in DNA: TGTGCCAGCAGCTTAGGTGCGGGGGCATTGTTCTTC.

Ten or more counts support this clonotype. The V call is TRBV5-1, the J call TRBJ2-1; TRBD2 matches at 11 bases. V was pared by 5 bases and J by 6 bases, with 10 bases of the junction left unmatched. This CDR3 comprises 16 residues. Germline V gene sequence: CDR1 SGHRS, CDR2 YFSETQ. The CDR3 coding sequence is TGCGCCAGCAGTCTCTTAGCGGGGGGGCCATTCAATGAGCAGTTCTTC. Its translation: CASSLLAGGPFNEQFF.

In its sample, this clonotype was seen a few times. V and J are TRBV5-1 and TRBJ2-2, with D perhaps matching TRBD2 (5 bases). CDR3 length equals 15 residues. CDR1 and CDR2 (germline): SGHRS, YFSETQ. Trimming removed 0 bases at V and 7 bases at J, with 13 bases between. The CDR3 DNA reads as TGCGCCAGCAGCTTGGGCTCCGGGATCGGCGGGGAGCTGTTTTTT. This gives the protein CASSLGSGIGGELFF.

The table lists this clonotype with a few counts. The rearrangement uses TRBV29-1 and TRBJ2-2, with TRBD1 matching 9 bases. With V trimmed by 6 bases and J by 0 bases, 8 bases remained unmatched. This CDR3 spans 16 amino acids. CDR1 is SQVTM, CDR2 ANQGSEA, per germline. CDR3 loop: CSVYPRDRANTGELFF. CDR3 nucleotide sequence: TGCAGCGTCTATCCCCGGGACAGGGCGAACACCGGGGAGCTGTTTTTT.

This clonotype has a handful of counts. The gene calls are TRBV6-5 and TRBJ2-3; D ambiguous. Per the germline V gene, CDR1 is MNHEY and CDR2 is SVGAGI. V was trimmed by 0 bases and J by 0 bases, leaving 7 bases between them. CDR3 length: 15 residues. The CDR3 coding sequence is TGTGCCAGCAGTTACTCCCTGGCTAGCACAGATACGCAGTATTTT. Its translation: CASSYSLASTDTQYF.

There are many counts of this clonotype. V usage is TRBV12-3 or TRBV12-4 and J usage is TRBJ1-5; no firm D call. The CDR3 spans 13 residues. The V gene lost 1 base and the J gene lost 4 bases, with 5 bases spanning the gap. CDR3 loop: CASSLELNQPQHF. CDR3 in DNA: TGTGCCAGCAGTTTAGAACTGAATCAGCCCCAGCATTTT.

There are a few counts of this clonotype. DNA of the CDR3: TGCGCCAGCTACCCTAGCGGGAGAAATAATGAGCAGTTCTTC. Protein sequence: CASYPSGRNNEQFF. The V call is TRBV5-1, the J call TRBJ2-1, with 10 positions matching TRBD2. The CDR3 runs 14 residues. The germline V gene encodes CDR1 SGHRS and CDR2 YFSETQ. Losses at the gene ends were 7 bases for V and 7 bases for J; bases not matched to a gene: 8.

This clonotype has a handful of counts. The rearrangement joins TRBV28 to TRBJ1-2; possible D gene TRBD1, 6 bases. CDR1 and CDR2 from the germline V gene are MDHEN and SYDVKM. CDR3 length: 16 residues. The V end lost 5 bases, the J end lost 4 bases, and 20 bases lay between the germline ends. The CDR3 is CASSLLGTRGIYGYTF. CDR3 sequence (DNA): TGTGCCAGCAGTCTCCTCGGGACAAGGGGGATCTATGGCTACACCTTC.

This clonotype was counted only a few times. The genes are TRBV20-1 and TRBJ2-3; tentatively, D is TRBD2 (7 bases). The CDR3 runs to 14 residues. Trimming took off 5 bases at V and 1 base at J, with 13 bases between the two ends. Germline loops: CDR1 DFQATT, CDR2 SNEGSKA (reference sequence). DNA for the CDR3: TGCAGTGCTCTGGGGGGGCGGGGCACAGATACGCAGTATTTT. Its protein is CSALGGRGTDTQYF.

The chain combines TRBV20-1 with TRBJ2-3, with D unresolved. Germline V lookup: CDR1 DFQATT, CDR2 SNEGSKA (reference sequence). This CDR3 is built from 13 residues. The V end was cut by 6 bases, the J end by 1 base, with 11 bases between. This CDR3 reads CSATLTRTDTQYF. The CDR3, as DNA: TGCAGTGCAACCTTGACCCGCACAGATACGCAGTATTTT.

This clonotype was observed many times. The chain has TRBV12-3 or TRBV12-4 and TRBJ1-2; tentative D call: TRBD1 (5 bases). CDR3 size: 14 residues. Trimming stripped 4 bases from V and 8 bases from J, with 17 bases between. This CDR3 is CASSSAGLQQGYTF. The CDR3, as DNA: TGTGCCAGCAGTTCGGCGGGACTCCAGCAAGGCTACACCTTC.

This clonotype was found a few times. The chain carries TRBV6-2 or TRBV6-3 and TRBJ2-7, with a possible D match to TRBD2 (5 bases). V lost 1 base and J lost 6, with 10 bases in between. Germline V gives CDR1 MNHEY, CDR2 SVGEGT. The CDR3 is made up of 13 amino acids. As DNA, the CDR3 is TGTGCCAGCAGTTACTATTTCAGCGGCGAGCAGTACTTC. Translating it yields CASSYYFSGEQYF.

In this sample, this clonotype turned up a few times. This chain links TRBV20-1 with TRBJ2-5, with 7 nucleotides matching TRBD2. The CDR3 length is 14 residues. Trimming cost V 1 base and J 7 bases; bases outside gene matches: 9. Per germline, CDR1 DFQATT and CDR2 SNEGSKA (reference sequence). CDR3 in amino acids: CSARAETSSWTQYF. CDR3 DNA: TGCAGTGCTAGAGCCGAGACTAGCTCCTGGACCCAGTACTTC.

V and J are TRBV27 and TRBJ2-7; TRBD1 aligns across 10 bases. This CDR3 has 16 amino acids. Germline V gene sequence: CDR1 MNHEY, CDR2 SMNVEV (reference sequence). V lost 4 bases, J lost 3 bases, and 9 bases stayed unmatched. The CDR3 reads CASSSFSGTGVYEQYF. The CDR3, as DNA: TGTGCCAGCAGTTCTTTTTCCGGGACAGGGGTCTACGAGCAGTACTTC.

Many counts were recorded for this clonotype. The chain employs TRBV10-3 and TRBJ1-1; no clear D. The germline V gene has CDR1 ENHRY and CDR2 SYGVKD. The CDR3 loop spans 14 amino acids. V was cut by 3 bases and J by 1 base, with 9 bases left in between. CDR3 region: CAISDFGPNTEAFF. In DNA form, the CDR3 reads TGTGCCATCAGTGATTTTGGACCGAACACTGAAGCTTTCTTT.

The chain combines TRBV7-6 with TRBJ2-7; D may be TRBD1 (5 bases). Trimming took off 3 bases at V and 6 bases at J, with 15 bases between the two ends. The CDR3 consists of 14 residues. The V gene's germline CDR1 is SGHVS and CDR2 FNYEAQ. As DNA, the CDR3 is TGTGCCAGCAGCTTTCTTGGTGACACAGGCGAGCAGTACTTC. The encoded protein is CASSFLGDTGEQYF.

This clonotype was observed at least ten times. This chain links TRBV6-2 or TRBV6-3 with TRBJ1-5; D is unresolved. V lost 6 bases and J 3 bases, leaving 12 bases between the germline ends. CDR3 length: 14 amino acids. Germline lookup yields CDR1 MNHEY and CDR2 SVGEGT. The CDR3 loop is CASRQDNDNQPQHF. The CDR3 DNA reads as TGTGCCAGCAGGCAAGACAACGACAATCAGCCCCAGCATTTT.

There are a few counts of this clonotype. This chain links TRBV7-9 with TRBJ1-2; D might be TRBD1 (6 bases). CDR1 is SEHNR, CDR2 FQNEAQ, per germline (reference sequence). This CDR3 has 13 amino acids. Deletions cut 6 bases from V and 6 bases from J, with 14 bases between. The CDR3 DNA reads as TGTGCCAGCAGGAGCACAGGGATTCATGGCTACACCTTC. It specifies CASRSTGIHGYTF.